The 32 T cell receptor beta chains reported below all come from one sample, sequenced in a study of T cell responses to AZD1222 COVID-19 vaccine. Produced via immunoSEQ multiplex PCR; TCRdb's table is partial and in-frame only. Of about 56,000 clones listed, 70% to 80% were seen once; the top ten hold approximately 5%. Sample: peripheral blood, taken 28 days after the second AZD1222 dose. The receptor set was obtained from an adult who received the AZD1222 COVID-19 vaccine.

The chain links TRBV9 to TRBJ2-7; D is possibly TRBD1 or TRBD2 (7 bases each). CDR3 length equals 16 residues. The V and J ends lost 0 bases and 7 bases respectively, with 20 bases between them. CDR1 and CDR2 from the germline V gene are SGDLS and YYNGEE. CDR3: CASSVDPDREAGEQYF. The CDR3 nucleotides are TGTGCCAGCAGCGTAGACCCCGACAGGGAAGCGGGGGAGCAGTACTTC.

The J gene is TRBJ1-6, the V gene TRBV27; TRBD1 agrees at 7 bases. The junction had 11 bases not matched to a gene; V was cut back by 5 bases and J by 10 bases. Germline loops: CDR1 MNHEY, CDR2 SMNVEV (reference sequence). The CDR3 spans 15 residues. The CDR3 bases are TGTGCCAGCAGTCCGAGACAGGGAAAGGAGTCACCCCTCCACTTT. Protein: CASSPRQGKESPLHF.

CDR3 region: CASTSSNTDTQYF. CDR3 nucleotide sequence: TGTGCCAGCACTAGCTCTAACACAGATACGCAGTATTTT. The rearrangement uses TRBV3-1 (or the pseudogene TRBV3-2) and TRBJ2-3; maybe TRBD2 (5 bases). This CDR3 has 13 amino acids. V lost 7 bases, J lost 2 bases, and 10 bases lay in between. Looked up from germline, CDR1 is LGHDT and CDR2 is YNNKEL (reference sequence).

The V and J genes are TRBV2 and TRBJ1-4; maybe TRBD1 (5 bases). V lost 6 bases to trimming and J lost 3 bases, with 14 bases between them. This CDR3 is built from 15 residues. CDR1 is SNHLY and CDR2 is FYNNEI in the germline V gene. The CDR3 DNA reads as TGTGCCAGCAGGGGTGACAGCGCCTCTAATGAAAAACTGTTTTTT. Protein sequence: CASRGDSASNEKLFF.

The chain combines TRBV5-4 with TRBJ1-2; a possible D gene is TRBD1 (5 bases). V dropped 4 bases and J dropped 7 bases, with 11 bases sitting between them. Germline loops: CDR1 SGHNT, CDR2 YYREEE (reference sequence). CDR3 length: 12 residues. CDR3 sequence: CASSVPGFGYTF. The CDR3 nucleotides are TGTGCCAGCAGCGTACCAGGGTTTGGCTACACCTTC. The whole variable domain, remainder taken from reference TRBV5-4 and TRBJ1-2, is ETGVTQSPTHLIKTRGQQVTLRCSSQSGHNTVSWYQQALGQGPQFIFQYYREEENGRGNFPPRFSGLQFPNYSSELNVNALELDDSALYLCASSVPGFGYTFGSGTRLTVV.

This clone appeared a few times. The chain uses TRBV19 and TRBJ2-3; TRBD2 matches at 10 bases. The germline gives CDR1 LNHDA, CDR2 SQIVND (reference sequence). The CDR3 length is 19 residues. V shed 7 bases, J shed 5 bases, and the junction held 21 bases outside the gene matches. The CDR3 DNA sequence: TGTGCCAGTACCCCCTGGACTAGCGGATCGGAGGGCACACGAGATACGCAGTATTTT. Its protein product is CASTPWTSGSEGTRDTQYF.

The chain has TRBV5-1 and TRBJ1-2; D remains unclear. The germline CDR1 and CDR2 sequences are SGHRS and YFSETQ. The CDR3 is 14 amino acids. The V end was cut by 0 bases, the J end by 3 bases, with 9 bases between. DNA for the CDR3: TGCGCCAGCAGCTTGGAAGGGAGGGACTATGGCTACACCTTC. Translated: CASSLEGRDYGYTF.

The V call is TRBV5-1, the J call TRBJ1-1; 8 nucleotides line up with TRBD1. The V gene end was trimmed by 0 bases and the J gene end by 0 bases; junction bases not matched to a gene: 1. CDR3 length: 15 residues. CDR1 is SGHRS and CDR2 is YFSETQ in the germline V gene. This CDR3 reads CASSLGDRLNTEAFF. In nucleotides, the CDR3 is TGCGCCAGCAGCTTGGGGGACAGGTTGAACACTGAAGCTTTCTTT. Variable domain in full (rest from reference TRBV5-1 and TRBJ1-1): KAGVTQTPRYLIKTRGQQVTLSCSPISGHRSVSWYQQTPGQGLQFLFEYFSETQRNKGNFPGRFSGRQFSNSRSEMNVSTLELGDSALYLCASSLGDRLNTEAFFGQGTRLTVV.

CDR3 nucleotides: TGTGCCAGCAGCCCCGCTGTTAGGGGCAATCAGCCCCAGCATTTT. As protein: CASSPAVRGNQPQHF. The chain couples TRBV6-2 or TRBV6-3 to TRBJ1-5; D is unresolved. CDR3 length: 15 amino acids. The ends were cut back, 6 bases at V and 2 bases at J, with 14 bases in the middle. Germline-derived CDR1 and CDR2 are MNHEY and SVGEGT.

This clone was recorded once. This sequence joins TRBV18 and TRBJ2-3; the match to TRBD1 covers 10 bases. Trimming at V came to 3 bases and at J to 6 bases, leaving 3 bases not matched to a gene. CDR1 and CDR2 (germline): KGHSH, LQKENI. The CDR3 runs 14 residues. CDR3 region: CASSPQDRGDTQYF. CDR3 in DNA: TGTGCCAGCTCACCGCAGGACAGGGGGGATACGCAGTATTTT.

The gene calls are TRBV7-2 and TRBJ1-4; D gene uncertain. V shed 0 bases and J shed 8 bases, with 7 bases lying between them. This CDR3 is 13 amino acids long. Looked up from germline, CDR1 is SGHTA and CDR2 is FQGNSA. The CDR3 DNA is TGTGCCAGCAGCTTAGCGCCCGGCGAAAAACTGTTTTTT. Amino acids: CASSLAPGEKLFF.

The chain employs TRBV7-9 and TRBJ1-4, with TRBD1 identical over 7 bases. With V trimmed by 5 bases and J by 7 bases, 13 bases remained unmatched. Germline-derived CDR1 and CDR2 are SEHNR and FQNEAQ (reference sequence). This CDR3 comprises 16 residues. CDR3 in amino acids: CASSIPLTGESEKLFF. CDR3 nucleotide sequence: TGTGCCAGCAGCATTCCTCTAACAGGGGAAAGTGAAAAACTGTTTTTT.

The DNA of the CDR3 is TGTGCCAGCAGCGCCGGGACATTTAGCTCCTACGAGCAGTACTTC. It encodes CASSAGTFSSYEQYF. The chain recombines TRBV28 with TRBJ2-7, with D possibly being TRBD1 (6 bases). The ends were cut back, 6 bases at V and 0 bases at J, with 15 bases in the middle. In germline, CDR1 is MDHEN, CDR2 SYDVKM. This CDR3 comprises 15 residues.

V usage is TRBV11-2 and J usage is TRBJ2-3, with D perhaps TRBD1 or TRBD2 (6 bases each). Germline CDR1 is SGHAT and CDR2 is FQNNGV. Trimming removed 10 bases from V and 4 bases from J, with 30 bases in between. CDR3 length equals 18 residues. The CDR3 DNA reads TGTGCCACCACCCCTTTGGGGACCGGGGGCGGGCGGGCAGATACGCAGTATTTT. Protein product: CATTPLGTGGGRADTQYF.

The V gene is TRBV7-2, the J gene TRBJ2-5; 7 bases are shared with TRBD2. V dropped 5 bases and J dropped 5; count of bases not matched to a gene: 8. Per germline, CDR1 SGHTA and CDR2 FQGNSA. This CDR3 contains 14 residues. The CDR3 nucleotides are TGTGCCAGCAGCGTTCAGACTAGCCGGGAGACCCAGTACTTC. Translated: CASSVQTSRETQYF. Based on the CDR3 plus reference TRBV7-2 and TRBJ2-5, the full variable domain is GAGVSQSPSNKVTEKGKDVELRCDPISGHTALYWYRQSLGQGLEFLIYFQGNSAPDKSGLPSDRFSAERTGGSVSTLTIQRTQQEDSAVYLCASSVQTSRETQYFGPGTRLLVL.

In its sample, this clone was seen once. The rearrangement uses TRBV28 and TRBJ1-6; 7 bases line up with TRBD1. The CDR3 runs 15 residues. CDR1 MDHEN and CDR2 SYDVKM come from the germline V gene. V was clipped by 3 bases and J by 10 bases; unmatched bases: 9. The CDR3 protein is CASSFPDRVGSPLHF. DNA for the CDR3: TGTGCCAGCAGTTTTCCTGACAGGGTAGGGTCACCCCTCCACTTT.

CDR3 loop: CASSQTTGTEAFF. CDR3 DNA sequence: TGTGCCAGCAGCCAAACGACAGGTACTGAAGCTTTCTTT. The V gene is TRBV3-1 (or the pseudogene TRBV3-2), the J gene TRBJ1-1, with D perhaps TRBD1 (6 bases). Between the trimmed V and J ends, which lost 2 bases and 5 bases, there was a span of 9 bases. This CDR3 spans 13 amino acids. The germline CDR1 and CDR2 sequences are LGHDT and YNNKEL (reference sequence).

CDR3 sequence reads: CASTLTPDGNNEQFF. CDR3 sequence (DNA): TGCGCCAGCACCCTAACCCCCGACGGAAACAATGAGCAGTTCTTC. The rearrangement links TRBV5-1 to TRBJ2-1; D remains unclear. V lost 6 bases to trimming and J lost 5 bases, with 18 bases between them. The germline V gene encodes CDR1 SGHRS and CDR2 YFSETQ. CDR3 size: 15 residues. Combining the CDR3 with reference TRBV5-1 and TRBJ2-1 gives the whole variable domain KAGVTQTPRYLIKTRGQQVTLSCSPISGHRSVSWYQQTPGQGLQFLFEYFSETQRNKGNFPGRFSGRQFSNSRSEMNVSTLELGDSALYLCASTLTPDGNNEQFFGPGTRLTVL.

The V gene is TRBV27, the J gene TRBJ1-2; 10 bases agree with TRBD1. Germline CDR1 and CDR2: MNHEY and SMNVEV (reference sequence). Trimming removed 3 bases from V and 0 bases from J; junction bases left unmatched: 10. The CDR3 is 18 residues long. CDR3 nucleotide sequence: TGTGCCAGCAGTTTTTTGGGACAGGGGCTCTTCACTAACTATGGCTACACCTTC. Protein sequence: CASSFLGQGLFTNYGYTF.

This clone has more than one count but fewer than ten. This chain joins TRBV6-5 and TRBJ1-1, with D perhaps TRBD1 (5 bases). The CDR3 is 13 amino acids. Trimming cost V 2 bases and J 1 base, with 5 bases left between them. From germline, CDR1 is MNHEY and CDR2 SVGAGI. CDR3 in amino acids: CASSYGQNTEAFF. The CDR3 DNA reads TGTGCCAGCAGTTACGGACAGAACACTGAAGCTTTCTTT.

The genes are TRBV28 and TRBJ1-5; TRBD1 might be the D (5 bases). V was trimmed by 9 bases and J by 1 base, leaving 13 bases between them. Germline assignment: CDR1 MDHEN and CDR2 SYDVKM. The CDR3 totals 14 residues. CDR3 sequence: CASGGEASNQPQHF. For the CDR3, the DNA is TGTGCCAGTGGAGGGGAGGCCAGCAATCAGCCCCAGCATTTT.

This chain links TRBV7-8 with TRBJ1-3; D gene uncertain. This CDR3 is 14 amino acids long. Germline-derived CDR1 and CDR2 are SGHVS and FQNEAQ. Trimming cost V 2 bases and J 4 bases, with 9 bases left between them. CDR3 nucleotides: TGTGCCAGCAGCTTATATGGCAGCGGAAACACCATATATTTT. Its translation: CASSLYGSGNTIYF.

V usage is TRBV5-6 and J usage is TRBJ2-7; D perhaps matches TRBD1 (6 bases). The CDR3 has 13 residues. V shed 5 bases and J shed 5 bases, with 14 bases lying between them. The germline gives CDR1 SGHDT, CDR2 YYEEEE. The CDR3 sequence is CASSRDRFHEQYF. DNA for the CDR3: TGTGCCAGCAGTCGCGACAGGTTCCACGAGCAGTACTTC.

This chain connects TRBV28 to TRBJ1-5; TRBD1 might be the D (5 bases). Germline assignment: CDR1 MDHEN and CDR2 SYDVKM. Deletions cut 8 bases from V and 0 bases from J, with 35 bases between. This CDR3 comprises 22 residues. The CDR3 nucleotides read TGTGCCAGCCCTAAAGGGAACCCCTGGGCAGGGCACGGTGGTTATAGCAATCAGCCCCAGCATTTT. Protein sequence: CASPKGNPWAGHGGYSNQPQHF.

V gene TRBV6-1 combines with J gene TRBJ2-1; 12 nucleotides line up with TRBD2. Unmatched junction bases numbered 8, after V lost 4 bases and J lost 7 bases. The CDR3 loop spans 16 amino acids. CDR1 is MNHNS and CDR2 is SASEGT in the germline V gene. The CDR3 sequence: CASSGVTSGGGNEQFF. CDR3 sequence (DNA): TGTGCCAGCAGTGGGGTGACTAGCGGGGGTGGGAATGAGCAGTTCTTC.

This clone was detected a few times. The V call is TRBV27, the J call TRBJ1-6, with D maybe TRBD1 (5 bases). V shed 4 bases and J shed 10 bases, with 14 bases lying between them. The germline gives CDR1 MNHEY, CDR2 SMNVEV (reference sequence). The CDR3 consists of 14 residues. CDR3 DNA: TGTGCCAGCAGTTCGACAGAGCTAGGATCACCCCTCCACTTT. This codes for CASSSTELGSPLHF.

The CDR3: CASSLSSQSGNTIYF. The CDR3 DNA is TGTGCCAGCAGCTTGTCCTCTCAATCTGGAAACACCATATATTTT. V and J are TRBV5-5 and TRBJ1-3; no clear D. V lost 1 base to trimming and J lost 1 base, with 9 bases between them. Germline-derived CDR1 and CDR2 are SGHKS and YYEKEE (reference sequence). There are 15 residues in the CDR3.

The chain couples TRBV12-5 to TRBJ2-3, with D hard to call. Germline V gene sequence: CDR1 LGHNT, CDR2 FRNRAP. Deletions cut 8 bases from V and 0 bases from J, with 9 bases between. This CDR3 is 13 amino acids long. The CDR3, as DNA: TGTGCTAGTTCTCCGTTTAGCACAGATACGCAGTATTTT. The encoded protein is CASSPFSTDTQYF.

This clone was recorded only once. The V and J genes are TRBV10-3 and TRBJ2-7; TRBD1 agrees at 12 bases. Germline CDR1 ENHRY, CDR2 SYGVKD. With 0 bases clipped from V and 8 bases from J, the junction kept 2 bases outside the gene matches. The CDR3 runs 14 residues. The CDR3 DNA reads as TGTGCCATCAGTGAGTCAGGGACAGGGGGCAAGCAGTACTTC. This sequence encodes CAISESGTGGKQYF.

The V gene is TRBV7-2, the J gene TRBJ1-4, with 8 bases that match TRBD1. The CDR3 is 15 residues long. Germline V lookup: CDR1 SGHTA, CDR2 FQGNSA. After removal of 3 bases from V and 2 bases from J, the junction contained 2 bases not matched to a gene. CDR3 protein: CASSFDRGTNEKLFF. For the CDR3, the DNA is TGTGCCAGCAGCTTTGACAGGGGCACTAATGAAAAACTGTTTTTT.

The V call is TRBV7-9, the J call TRBJ2-7; tentatively, D is TRBD2 (5 bases). The CDR3 consists of 14 residues. Germline V gene data show CDR1 as SEHNR and CDR2 as FQNEAQ (reference sequence). V was shortened by 4 bases and J by 2 bases, with 12 bases between the two germline ends. CDR3 nucleotide sequence: TGTGCCAGCAGCTACGGAGGCAGAGCCTACGAGCAGTACTTC. Its protein product is CASSYGGRAYEQYF.

The chain links TRBV28 to TRBJ1-2, with 10 bases lining up with TRBD1. In germline, CDR1 is MDHEN, CDR2 SYDVKM. The CDR3 runs 14 residues. V gave up 5 bases and J gave up 8 bases; unmatched junction bases: 8. DNA of the CDR3: TGTGCCAGCAGTGCCGACAGGGGGCAACAGGGCTACACCTTC. It specifies CASSADRGQQGYTF.